This passage covers 20 T cell receptor beta chains from one sample sequenced in a study of vaccination and CD4 T cells after COVID-19. Once obtained from cultured CD4+ T cells, the DNA was sequenced using the Oncomine TCR Beta short-read assay. TCRdb fed the PCR reads into MiXCR, producing one record per CDR3 protein. The table has approximately 6,700 distinct CDR3 sequences, around 45% seen once. The antigens for these receptors are not known. The treatment is: approximately 9-day PBMC culture with coronavirus spike peptide pools or control peptides (ViraFEST assay). The source material was CD4+ T cells from blood, cultured in vitro. The receptors stem from a human donor who had recovered from COVID-19.

The J gene is TRBJ1-6, the V gene TRBV2; D unresolved. V shed 8 bases and J shed 7 bases, with 15 bases lying between them. Per germline, CDR1 SNHLY and CDR2 FYNNEI. CDR3 size: 14 residues. The CDR3 DNA sequence: TGTGCCAGCCGACTGTCGACCCACAATTCACCCCTCCACTTT. This encodes CASRLSTHNSPLHF. The full variable domain, in which reference TRBV2 and TRBJ1-6 provide the parts outside the CDR3, is EPEVTQTPSHQVTQMGQEVILRCVPISNHLYFYWYRQILGQKVEFLVSFYNNEISEKSEIFDDQFSVERPDGSNFTLKIRSTKLEDSAMYFCASRLSTHNSPLHFGNGTRLTVT.

Of note for this clonotype: Its ends do not fully match the called genes, so a read error is possible. The chain links TRBV2 to TRBJ1-2; the D is unclear. The CDR3 is made up of 11 amino acids. The germline gives CDR1 SNHLY, CDR2 FYNNEI. The CDR3 DNA reads as TGTGCCATGTCGAGGGAGACTCTGCCCTTGTTC. Protein sequence: CAMSRETLPLF.

The rearrangement uses TRBV14 and TRBJ2-7, with a tentative D call TRBD2 (6 bases). Trimming pared 1 base from V and 2 bases from J, leaving 15 bases between. Germline CDR1 and CDR2: SGHDN and FVKESK. The CDR3 is 16 residues long. The CDR3 nucleotides read TGTGCCAGCAGCCAAGGGGGTAGCGGCGCCCCCTACGAGCAGTACTTC. It specifies CASSQGGSGAPYEQYF.

This chain uses TRBV7-8 with TRBJ2-7; 10 bases line up with TRBD1. The CDR3 consists of 16 residues. Germline CDR1 is SGHVS and CDR2 is FQNEAQ. V lost 3 bases and J lost 0; bases outside the gene matches: 5. The CDR3 sequence is CASSFRRDRGSYEQYF. The DNA for the CDR3 is TGTGCCAGCAGCTTCCGCCGGGACAGGGGCTCCTACGAGCAGTACTTC.

The chain has TRBV5-4 and TRBJ2-5, with 13 bases aligning to TRBD2. Germline CDR1 is SGHNT and CDR2 is YYREEE (reference sequence). The V and J ends lost 3 bases and 5 bases, in that order; junction bases with no gene match: 4. CDR3 size: 15 residues. The CDR3 loop is CASSSGLAGQETQYF. CDR3 nucleotides: TGTGCCAGCAGCTCGGGACTAGCGGGGCAGGAGACCCAGTACTTC.

The chain uses TRBV7-9 and TRBJ2-1, with unresolved D. This CDR3 is 12 amino acids long. CDR1 and CDR2 (germline): SEHNR, FQNEAQ (reference sequence). V was shortened by 5 bases and J by 10 bases, with 12 bases between the two germline ends. The CDR3 spells CASSMVHSEQFF. DNA for the CDR3: TGTGCCAGCAGCATGGTCCATAGCGAGCAGTTCTTC.

The V gene is TRBV12-3 or TRBV12-4, the J gene TRBJ2-3; 7 positions match TRBD1. V lost 6 bases to trimming and J lost 4 bases; unmatched junction nucleotides: 10. This CDR3 has 15 amino acids. The CDR3 DNA follows: TGTGCCAGCAGCCTTCGCCAGGGGGTGCCAGATACGCAGTATTTT. Its protein product is CASSLRQGVPDTQYF.

This clonotype appeared a few times. CDR3 residues: CDHSGTGVGSSGNTIYF. CDR3 sequence (DNA): TGTGACCACTCCGGGACAGGGGTTGGAAGCTCTGGAAACACCATATATTTT. The gene calls are TRBV27 and TRBJ1-3; 10 bases fit TRBD1. Germline CDR1 reads MNHEY; CDR2 reads SMNVEV (reference sequence). The CDR3 extends over 17 amino acids.

The chain employs TRBV12-3 or TRBV12-4 and TRBJ1-5; 11 nucleotides agree with TRBD1. The CDR3 has 17 amino acids. V gave up 6 bases and J gave up 1 base; unmatched junction bases: 8. The CDR3 coding sequence is TGTGCCAGCAGCCGGGGGACAGGGGGTTTCAGCAATCAGCCCCAGCATTTT. This sequence encodes CASSRGTGGFSNQPQHF.

The chain has TRBV7-2 and TRBJ2-7; TRBD2 agrees at 15 bases. CDR3 size: 17 residues. In germline, CDR1 is SGHTA, CDR2 FQGNSA. V lost 1 base, J lost 6 bases, and 7 bases stayed unmatched. The CDR3 bases are TGTGCCAGCAGCTTAGTGGGGACTAGCGGGGGGAAGAGCGAGCAGTACTTC. Translated, it gives CASSLVGTSGGKSEQYF.

This chain joins TRBV19 and TRBJ1-5; TRBD1 agrees at 12 bases. V was pared by 5 bases and J by 1 base, with 9 bases of the junction left unmatched. The CDR3 has 18 amino acids. Germline V CDR1 and CDR2: LNHDA, SQIVND (reference sequence). CDR3 DNA sequence: TGTGCCAGTAGTCCCGGGATGGGACAGGGGGCCAGCAATCAGCCCCAGCATTTT. Its translation is CASSPGMGQGASNQPQHF. The variable domain in full, with the rest retrieved from reference TRBV19 and TRBJ1-5, is DGGITQSPKYLFRKEGQNVTLSCEQNLNHDAMYWYRQDPGQGLRLIYYSQIVNDFQKGDIAEGYSVSREKKESFPLTVTSAQKNPTAFYLCASSPGMGQGASNQPQHFGDGTRLSIL.

The CDR3 DNA follows: TGTGCCAGCAGCTTGGCCCCGATGACAGATACGCAGTATTTT. It yields the protein CASSLAPMTDTQYF. The rearrangement uses TRBV5-5 and TRBJ2-3; D is undetermined. The CDR3 length is 14 residues. V lost 0 bases, J lost 3 bases, and 8 bases lay in between. The V gene's germline CDR1 is SGHKS and CDR2 YYEKEE (reference sequence). Full variable domain (rest looked up from reference TRBV5-5 and TRBJ2-3): DAGVTQSPTHLIKTRGQQVTLRCSPISGHKSVSWYQQVLGQGPQFIFQYYEKEERGRGNFPDRFSARQFPNYSSELNVNALLLGDSALYLCASSLAPMTDTQYFGPGTRLTVL.

This clonotype was counted a few times. The V and J genes are TRBV19 and TRBJ1-5; D is perhaps TRBD1 (5 bases). V lost 5 bases, J lost 7 bases, and 9 bases lay in between. CDR3 length: 12 amino acids. CDR1 is LNHDA and CDR2 is SQIVND in the germline V gene (reference sequence). In DNA, the CDR3 is TGTGCCAGTAGTGGGGGGTTACAGCCCCAGCATTTT. Its translation is CASSGGLQPQHF.

In this sample, this clonotype turned up a few times. The chain couples TRBV7-6 to TRBJ2-2; the match to TRBD2 covers 7 bases. This CDR3 is 18 amino acids long. Trimming cost V 2 bases and J 6 bases; bases outside gene matches: 15. Germline CDR1 reads SGHVS; CDR2 reads FNYEAQ. The CDR3 DNA is TGTGCCAGCAGCTTACTCCCTAGCGGTGGGGCCACGGCCGGGGAGCTGTTTTTT. Residues: CASSLLPSGGATAGELFF.

The chain is built from TRBV20-1 and TRBJ1-3; the D is unclear. Trimming pared 3 bases from V and 11 bases from J, leaving 11 bases between. The CDR3 is 11 amino acids. The germline CDR1 and CDR2 sequences are DFQATT and SNEGSKA (reference sequence). This chain's CDR3 is CSASGVAAIYF. The DNA for the CDR3 is TGCAGTGCTAGCGGGGTAGCCGCCATATATTTT.

The chain joins TRBV4-1 to TRBJ1-2; the D gene is possibly TRBD1 (5 bases). Trimming stripped 2 bases from V and 2 bases from J, with 9 bases between. This CDR3 is 14 amino acids long. Looked up from germline, CDR1 is MGHRA and CDR2 is YSYEKL. CDR3 region: CASSQQGWNYGYTF. CDR3 DNA sequence: TGCGCCAGCAGCCAACAGGGATGGAACTATGGCTACACCTTC.

The chain employs TRBV7-2 and TRBJ2-1, with D unresolved. Germline values: CDR1 SGHTA, CDR2 FQGNSA. Between the trimmed V and J ends, which lost 4 bases and 0 bases, there was a span of 10 bases. The length of the CDR3 is 15 residues. DNA for the CDR3: TGTGCCAGCAGCTCCACCGAAGACTCCTACAATGAGCAGTTCTTC. Protein product: CASSSTEDSYNEQFF.

The chain employs TRBV6-1 and TRBJ2-1; possibly TRBD1 for D (5 bases). The CDR3 has 12 residues. Between the trimmed V and J ends, which lost 5 bases and 8 bases, there was a span of 10 bases. Per the germline V gene, CDR1 is MNHNS and CDR2 is SASEGT. The CDR3 here is CASSPLGDEQFF. The CDR3 region has the DNA TGTGCCAGCAGTCCATTAGGGGATGAGCAGTTCTTC.

The V and J genes are TRBV27 and TRBJ1-1, with 10 bases aligning to TRBD1. With 5 bases clipped from V and 1 base from J, the junction kept 4 bases outside the gene matches. Germline V gives CDR1 MNHEY, CDR2 SMNVEV (reference sequence). The CDR3 is 15 residues long. CDR3: CASSPRQGANTEAFF. The CDR3 bases are TGTGCCAGCAGTCCCCGACAGGGGGCGAACACTGAAGCTTTCTTT.

A few counts support this clonotype. V is TRBV7-3 and J is TRBJ1-2; D ambiguous. CDR1 is SGHTA and CDR2 is FQGTGA in the germline V gene. V was trimmed by 3 bases and J by 2 bases, leaving 7 bases between them. This CDR3 comprises 13 residues. The CDR3 nucleotides are TGTGCCAGCAGCTTGTCCAACAACTATGGCTACACCTTC. Encoded protein: CASSLSNNYGYTF.